The next 26 T cell receptor beta chains were all read from a single sample in a study of blood T cell repertoires in COVID-19. Clones were read by immunoSEQ multiplex PCR, and TCRdb kept only the in-frame ones, dropping some. Among 450,000 to 500,000 clones, 80% to 90% were seen once, and the ten largest hold more than 3%. Sequences were obtained from peripheral blood. These receptor sequences come from a human donor in a cohort sampled during active COVID-19.

The genes are TRBV11-2 and TRBJ2-5, with D perhaps matching TRBD1 (5 bases). V was cut by 4 bases and J by 1 base, with 22 bases left in between. The CDR3 is 18 residues long. Germline V gives CDR1 SGHAT, CDR2 FQNNGV. CDR3 nucleotide sequence: TGTGCCAGCAGCTCGAAGGGGTCATACCGTATCGGCCAAGAGACCCAGTACTTC. Amino acid sequence: CASSSKGSYRIGQETQYF. The entire variable domain, with the rest obtained from reference TRBV11-2 and TRBJ2-5, is as follows: EAGVAQSPRYKIIEKRQSVAFWCNPISGHATLYWYQQILGQGPKLLIQFQNNGVVDDSQLPKDRFSAERLKGVDSTLKIQPAKLEDSAVYLCASSSKGSYRIGQETQYFGPGTRLLVL.

This clone has a single count. The chain uses TRBV20-1 and TRBJ2-1; weak D call: TRBD1 (6 bases). The ends were cut back, 3 bases at V and 8 bases at J, with 8 bases in the middle. Germline V lookup: CDR1 DFQATT, CDR2 SNEGSKA (reference sequence). This CDR3 comprises 11 residues. CDR3 nucleotide sequence: TGCAGTGCTAGCCCAGGGGATGAGCAGTTCTTC. Translating it yields CSASPGDEQFF.

J is TRBJ2-5 and V is TRBV30, with TRBD2 matching over 12 bases. Trimming cost V 2 bases and J 5 bases; bases outside gene matches: 3. The CDR3 has 14 amino acids. The germline V gene has CDR1 GTSNPN and CDR2 SVGIG (reference sequence). CDR3: CAWSLAGGRETQYF. As DNA, the CDR3 is TGTGCCTGGAGTCTAGCGGGAGGGAGGGAGACCCAGTACTTC.

The chain joins TRBV5-4 to TRBJ2-3; 8 bases fit TRBD2. Germline trimming cut 3 bases from V and 6 bases from J; bases unmatched to any gene: 9. The CDR3 has 15 amino acids. CDR1 is SGHNT, CDR2 YYREEE, per germline (reference sequence). The CDR3 is CASSSSLSGGDTQYF. The CDR3 DNA reads TGTGCCAGCAGCTCTAGTCTTTCGGGAGGGGATACGCAGTATTTT.

The gene calls are TRBV6-6 and TRBJ2-2; 9 bases are a match to TRBD2. With 5 bases clipped from V and 6 bases from J, the junction kept 4 bases outside the gene matches. Germline CDR1 and CDR2: MNHNY and SVGAGI (reference sequence). The CDR3 extends over 14 amino acids. This chain's CDR3 is CASSPSGIAGELFF. The CDR3 nucleotides are TGTGCCAGCAGTCCTAGCGGGATAGCCGGGGAGCTGTTTTTT.

As regards this clone: Its ends do not fully match the called genes, so a read error is possible. This chain joins TRBV7-7 and TRBJ2-1, with 10 bases aligning to TRBD2. CDR1 and CDR2 (germline): SSHAT, FNYEAQ (reference sequence). The CDR3 extends over 15 amino acids. CDR3 coding DNA: TGTGCTAGCAGCCCAACTAGCGGGATAAATAATGAGCAGTTCTTC. It encodes CASSPTSGINNEQFF.

The chain employs TRBV27 and TRBJ1-2; 7 bases are a match to TRBD1. V trimming: 6 bases; J trimming: 4 bases; junction bases outside the gene matches: 11. Germline assignment: CDR1 MNHEY and CDR2 SMNVEV (reference sequence). The CDR3 spans 15 residues. CDR3 in DNA: TGTGCCAGCAGCCGCTCGGGACAGACTCTCTATGGCTACACCTTC. Amino acid sequence: CASSRSGQTLYGYTF.

CDR3 sequence (DNA): TGTGCCAGCAACCACCCGGGACAGACCACAGATACGCAGTATTTT. Its protein product is CASNHPGQTTDTQYF. The V and J genes are TRBV11-2 and TRBJ2-3, with TRBD1 matching over 7 bases. J lost 2 bases, V lost 7 bases, and 9 bases had no gene match. Looked up from germline, CDR1 is SGHAT and CDR2 is FQNNGV. This CDR3 contains 15 residues.

The genes are TRBV6-5 and TRBJ2-7; 7 bases line up with TRBD2. CDR1 is MNHEY, CDR2 SVGAGI, per germline. This CDR3 has 15 residues. V shed 2 bases, J shed 2 bases, and the junction held 6 bases outside the gene matches. The CDR3 sequence is CASSYTAGEPYEQYF. Written as DNA, the CDR3 is TGTGCCAGCAGTTACACGGCGGGAGAACCCTACGAGCAGTACTTC.

The gene calls are TRBV7-2 and TRBJ2-3, with 7 bases identical to TRBD2. The germline CDR1 and CDR2 sequences are SGHTA and FQGNSA. CDR3 length equals 17 residues. V lost 0 bases, J lost 4 bases, and 10 bases stayed unmatched. This CDR3 reads CASSLAVAAGQADTQYF. The CDR3 DNA reads as TGTGCCAGCAGCTTAGCAGTGGCAGCGGGGCAGGCAGATACGCAGTATTTT.

This chain uses TRBV18 with TRBJ1-5; D possibly corresponds to TRBD1 (5 bases). Germline V gene data show CDR1 as KGHSH and CDR2 as LQKENI. V was clipped by 8 bases and J by 3 bases, with 14 bases between them. This CDR3 is built from 14 residues. The CDR3 sequence: CASRGGLDNQPQHF. The CDR3 coding sequence is TGTGCCAGCCGGGGGGGATTGGACAATCAGCCCCAGCATTTT.

The chain is built from TRBV7-2 and TRBJ2-5, with D perhaps matching TRBD1 (6 bases). Trimming stripped 3 bases from V and 1 base from J, with 12 bases between. CDR3 size: 15 residues. The germline V gene encodes CDR1 SGHTA and CDR2 FQGNSA. CDR3 DNA sequence: TGTGCCAGCAGCTTTCAGACAGGAGTCCAAGAGACCCAGTACTTC. It codes for CASSFQTGVQETQYF.

The chain recombines TRBV6-5 with TRBJ1-2, with D perhaps TRBD1 (5 bases). The germline gives CDR1 MNHEY, CDR2 SVGAGI. Trimming took 6 bases from V and 1 from J, leaving 12 bases between them. CDR3 length equals 14 residues. The CDR3 loop is CASRALTVNYGYTF. The DNA of the CDR3 is TGTGCCAGCAGGGCTTTGACAGTTAACTATGGCTACACCTTC.

This clone was picked up a small number of times. The chain links TRBV18 to TRBJ2-1; D ambiguous. Trimming left V 0 bases short and J 0 bases short, with 12 bases between. There are 17 residues in the CDR3. The germline CDR1 and CDR2 sequences are KGHSH and LQKENI. The CDR3 here is CASSPPSFPGSYNEQFF. The CDR3 DNA follows: TGTGCCAGCTCACCACCGAGCTTCCCTGGCTCCTACAATGAGCAGTTCTTC.

The chain uses TRBV4-1 and TRBJ2-1, with D possibly being TRBD1 (7 bases). Trimming shortened V by 1 base and J by 2 bases, and 15 bases separated the two germline ends. In germline, CDR1 is MGHRA, CDR2 YSYEKL. The CDR3 extends over 17 amino acids. The CDR3 is CASSQGGGRGAYNEQFF. The DNA of the CDR3 is TGCGCCAGCAGCCAAGGGGGCGGCAGGGGGGCCTACAATGAGCAGTTCTTC.

This sequence joins TRBV18 and TRBJ2-3; D is possibly TRBD2 (6 bases). Per the germline V gene, CDR1 is KGHSH and CDR2 is LQKENI. Trimming cost V 2 bases and J 5 bases, with 17 bases left between them. There are 16 residues in the CDR3. The CDR3 sequence is CASSPRGERGRDTQYF. The CDR3 nucleotides read TGTGCCAGCTCACCAAGAGGAGAACGGGGGAGAGATACGCAGTATTTT.

In the case of this clone: At one end, the junction sequence differs from germline, possibly due to a read error. This rearrangement joins TRBV2 to TRBJ2-5, with TRBD2 as a possible D gene (6 bases). This CDR3 spans 12 amino acids. CDR1 is SNHLY and CDR2 is FYNNEI in the germline V gene. CDR3 sequence (DNA): TGTGCCAGCAGTGTGGACCTTCCCCCGGGGGACTTC. This sequence encodes CASSVDLPPGDF.

The chain recombines TRBV30 with TRBJ2-2, with a possible D match to TRBD1 (5 bases). The CDR3 has 12 residues. CDR1 and CDR2 (germline): GTSNPN, SVGIG (reference sequence). Deletions cut 4 bases from V and 4 bases from J, with 7 bases between. The CDR3 DNA is TGTGCCTGGAACCAGGGCACCGGGGAGCTGTTTTTT. Translating gives CAWNQGTGELFF.

In its sample, this clone was seen a few times. V is TRBV6-5 and J is TRBJ2-1, with TRBD1 matching 8 bases. Germline CDR1 reads MNHEY; CDR2 reads SVGAGI. Trimming took 8 bases from V and 7 from J; bases not matched to a gene: 13. The CDR3 runs 15 residues. CDR3 coding DNA: TGTGCCAGCCGACTAGGCCTACAGGGGGGAAATGAGCAGTTCTTC. Encoded protein: CASRLGLQGGNEQFF.

This clone has just a few counts. The rearrangement uses TRBV5-4 and TRBJ1-2; 8 nucleotides agree with TRBD1. Germline CDR1 reads SGHNT; CDR2 reads YYREEE (reference sequence). The CDR3 is made up of 15 amino acids. After removal of 4 bases from V and 2 bases from J, the junction contained 7 bases not matched to a gene. CDR3 residues: CASSQPGQANYGYTF. For the CDR3, the DNA is TGTGCCAGCAGCCAACCGGGACAGGCAAACTATGGCTACACCTTC. Full variable domain (rest looked up from reference TRBV5-4 and TRBJ1-2): ETGVTQSPTHLIKTRGQQVTLRCSSQSGHNTVSWYQQALGQGPQFIFQYYREEENGRGNFPPRFSGLQFPNYSSELNVNALELDDSALYLCASSQPGQANYGYTFGSGTRLTVV.

The rearrangement joins TRBV28 to TRBJ1-1; possible D gene TRBD1, 5 bases. Deletions cut 2 bases from V and 3 bases from J, with 10 bases between. This CDR3 contains 14 residues. CDR1 and CDR2 from the germline V gene are MDHEN and SYDVKM. The CDR3 reads CASSLTRADTEAFF. The CDR3 region has the DNA TGTGCCAGCAGTTTAACCAGGGCCGACACTGAAGCTTTCTTT.

As DNA, the CDR3 is TGCGCCAGCAATTCCGGGACAGCCAACTCCTATAATTCACCCCTCCACTTT. Translated, it gives CASNSGTANSYNSPLHF. The chain joins TRBV5-1 to TRBJ1-6; 7 bases are shared with TRBD1. V dropped 6 bases and J dropped 0; count of bases not matched to a gene: 9. CDR1 is SGHRS and CDR2 is YFSETQ in the germline V gene. CDR3 length: 17 residues.

The chain employs TRBV7-2 and TRBJ2-3; 9 nucleotides match TRBD2. In germline, CDR1 is SGHTA, CDR2 FQGNSA. V lost 1 base, J lost 3 bases, and 11 bases stayed unmatched. CDR3 length: 18 residues. The CDR3 sequence is CASSLVGVAGGITDTQYF. The CDR3 bases are TGTGCCAGCAGCTTAGTCGGGGTGGCGGGAGGGATAACAGATACGCAGTATTTT. The whole variable domain, remainder taken from reference TRBV7-2 and TRBJ2-3, is GAGVSQSPSNKVTEKGKDVELRCDPISGHTALYWYRQSLGQGLEFLIYFQGNSAPDKSGLPSDRFSAERTGGSVSTLTIQRTQQEDSAVYLCASSLVGVAGGITDTQYFGPGTRLTVL.

The chain employs TRBV30 and TRBJ2-1; 11 positions agree with TRBD2. The CDR3 contains 15 residues. Germline CDR1 and CDR2: GTSNPN and SVGIG (reference sequence). The V segment lost 3 bases and the J segment 9 bases; nucleotides outside the gene matches: 10. CDR3 DNA: TGTGCCTGGAGGAGACTAGCGGGACCGCGGGGTGAGCAGTTCTTC. It yields the protein CAWRRLAGPRGEQFF.

The chain links TRBV2 to TRBJ1-2, with 7 nucleotides matching TRBD1. The CDR3 consists of 14 residues. Trimming took 3 bases from V and 2 from J; bases not matched to a gene: 3. Germline V gene lookup returns CDR1 SNHLY and CDR2 FYNNEI. CDR3 sequence (DNA): TGTGCCAGCAGTGAGACAGGGTTGAACTATGGCTACACCTTC. This codes for CASSETGLNYGYTF.

The chain is built from TRBV4-3 and TRBJ1-3, with D unresolved. Germline V gene data show CDR1 as LGHNA and CDR2 as YSLEER. This CDR3 has 15 residues. V was shortened by 6 bases and J by 1 base, with 13 bases between the two germline ends. CDR3 DNA: TGCGCCAGCAGTCCACTTCTCGGGTCTGGAAACACCATATATTTT. This gives the protein CASSPLLGSGNTIYF.